This T cell receptor (beta chain) was profiled in a study of T cells in Graves' hyperthyroidism and ophthalmopathy. Study-level results: Blood also contained most expanded thyroid clonotypes above 0.001.

RNA transcripts were the template for amplifying TCR beta CDR3 regions. HTBI primers were the set used in a first-round RT-PCR of the TCR CDR3. TCRdb passed the multiplex PCR reads through MiXCR, listing each CDR3 protein once. The data show around 500,000 distinct CDR3 sequences, with approximately 14% seen just once and less than 20% held by the top ten. The CDR3 is 15 amino acids. CDR1 KGHSH and CDR2 LQKENI come from the germline V gene. V shed 5 bases and J shed 4 bases, with 15 bases lying between them. In its sample, this clonotype was seen many times. Its antigen is still unknown. The hyperthyroidism patients had all been newly diagnosed, and their disease duration was under 2 months. Their ages ranged from 18 to 65 years.

The rearrangement links TRBV18 to TRBJ1-5; tentative D call: TRBD1 (6 bases). The TCR comes from a woman between 18 and 29 years old with Graves' hyperthyroidism. The sequenced sample consisted of blood. CDR3 nucleotide sequence: TGTGCCAGCTCAGAACAGGAGAGGGGGAATCAGCCCCAGCATTTT. Protein sequence: CASSEQERGNQPQHF.